This T cell receptor (beta chain) was recovered during a study of radiation and T cells in renal cell carcinoma. Here immunoSEQ multiplex PCR was the method, and the copy in TCRdb shows in-frame clones only, minus some. The table shows approximately 16,000 clones, with roughly 57% occurring only once. In this sample, this clone turned up a few times. Its antigen remains unidentified. Study-level points and caveats: Only small tumor regions of roughly 0.96 g were sampled.

The ends were cut back, 8 bases at V and 0 bases at J, with 2 bases in the middle. Germline V gene data show CDR1 as LNHDA and CDR2 as SQIVND (reference sequence). The CDR3 loop spans 11 amino acids. Documented treatment: treatment-naive control, cytoreductive nephrectomy. Control tumors came from several females and under 14 males, aged roughly 35 to 82. The specimen was tumor tissue, collected from a patient whose treatment was nephrectomy without radiotherapy. The chain links TRBV19 to TRBJ2-1, with no clear D. This TCR came from a man aged 40-50 years with renal cell carcinoma. The CDR3 region has the DNA TGTGCCAGTTTCTCCTACAATGAGCAGTTCTTC. This codes for CASFSYNEQFF.